The 29 T cell receptor beta chains in this list originate from one sample, sequenced in a study of tumor-infiltrating lymphocytes in localized non-small cell lung cancer. Repertoires were generated with immunoSEQ multiplex PCR, while TCRdb's copy carries only in-frame clones and drops some. The sample yields fewer than 20,000 clones, 65% to 85% seen once. The source material was lung tumor tissue. All receptors derive from a human donor with non-small cell lung cancer.

V gene TRBV19 combines with J gene TRBJ1-5, with D perhaps TRBD1 (6 bases). CDR1 and CDR2 (germline): LNHDA, SQIVND (reference sequence). The CDR3 contains 15 residues. V was trimmed by 6 bases and J by 5 bases, leaving 17 bases between them. CDR3 coding DNA: TGTGCCAGTAGAGGAATCCGGGGGCGAGATCAGCCCCAGCATTTT. It yields the protein CASRGIRGRDQPQHF. The variable domain in full, completed from reference TRBV19 and TRBJ1-5, reads DGGITQSPKYLFRKEGQNVTLSCEQNLNHDAMYWYRQDPGQGLRLIYYSQIVNDFQKGDIAEGYSVSREKKESFPLTVTSAQKNPTAFYLCASRGIRGRDQPQHFGDGTRLSIL.

The sample holds one count of this clone. The genes are TRBV7-2 and TRBJ2-2; no clear D. V dropped 3 bases and J dropped 8 bases, with 7 bases sitting between them. The CDR3 consists of 12 residues. Germline-derived CDR1 and CDR2 are SGHTA and FQGNSA. Here the CDR3 DNA reads TGTGCCAGCAGCTTCGAGACAGGGGAGCTGTTTTTT. This gives the protein CASSFETGELFF.

The V gene is TRBV7-8, the J gene TRBJ2-3, with D possibly being TRBD2 (6 bases). In germline, CDR1 is SGHVS, CDR2 FQNEAQ. Trimming removed 5 bases at V and 4 bases at J, with 19 bases between. The CDR3 sequence is 16 residues long. CDR3 loop: CASSPPAEGPADTQYF. The CDR3 DNA sequence: TGTGCCAGCAGCCCCCCGGCGGAGGGCCCGGCAGATACGCAGTATTTT.

The rearrangement uses TRBV18 and TRBJ2-7; D possibly corresponds to TRBD1 (6 bases). There are 14 residues in the CDR3. The germline CDR1 and CDR2 sequences are KGHSH and LQKENI. Trimming took off 5 bases at V and 0 bases at J, with 11 bases between the two ends. The CDR3 DNA is TGTGCCAGCTCAACAGGGTTGACCTCCTACGAGCAGTACTTC. This translates into CASSTGLTSYEQYF.

The sample holds a few counts of this clone. The chain carries TRBV5-6 and TRBJ2-7; possible D gene TRBD2, 6 bases. CDR3 length: 14 amino acids. From germline, CDR1 is SGHDT and CDR2 YYEEEE. V dropped 0 bases and J dropped 5 bases, with 12 bases sitting between them. CDR3 sequence (DNA): TGTGCCAGCAGCTTGGCCAGCGGGCGGCACGAGCAGTACTTC. It is translated as CASSLASGRHEQYF.

This clone was recorded only once. The chain is built from TRBV15 and TRBJ1-1; weak D call: TRBD1 (5 bases). Between the trimmed V and J ends, which lost 5 bases and 4 bases, there was a span of 14 bases. CDR1 and CDR2 (germline): LNHNV, YYDKDF (reference sequence). The CDR3 sequence is 14 residues long. The chain's CDR3 is CATSQGRGSTEAFF. The CDR3 bases are TGTGCCACCAGCCAGGGAAGGGGTAGCACTGAAGCTTTCTTT.

This clone was recorded once. This rearrangement joins TRBV4-1 to TRBJ2-1; a possible D gene is TRBD1 (5 bases). With 4 bases removed from V and 0 bases from J, the gap between germline ends came to 25 bases. CDR3 length equals 20 residues. Germline V gene sequence: CDR1 MGHRA, CDR2 YSYEKL. The DNA for the CDR3 is TGCGCCAGCAGCCGAAACCCTCAAATCCAGGGTCTTAGCTCCTACAATGAGCAGTTCTTC. This sequence encodes CASSRNPQIQGLSSYNEQFF.

The chain recombines TRBV5-1 with TRBJ2-3; 9 bases match TRBD1. V shed 0 bases, J shed 1 base, and the junction held 0 bases outside the gene matches. The CDR3 contains 15 residues. Germline values: CDR1 SGHRS, CDR2 YFSETQ. The CDR3 DNA is TGCGCCAGCAGCTTGGGGACAGGGGGCACAGATACGCAGTATTTT. It yields the protein CASSLGTGGTDTQYF.

The rearrangement links TRBV18 to TRBJ2-7; D unresolved. The CDR3 is 14 amino acids. Germline values: CDR1 KGHSH, CDR2 LQKENI. V was shortened by 5 bases and J by 1 base, with 12 bases between the two germline ends. CDR3: CASSKDVLSYEQYF. The DNA for the CDR3 is TGTGCCAGCTCAAAGGACGTACTATCCTACGAGCAGTACTTC.

The rearrangement uses TRBV5-6 and TRBJ1-2; 8 bases agree with TRBD1. The V segment lost 3 bases and the J segment 0 bases; nucleotides outside the gene matches: 7. Per germline, CDR1 SGHDT and CDR2 YYEEEE. The CDR3 is 16 amino acids. The CDR3 loop reads CASSYNDRGTNYGYTF. CDR3 bases: TGTGCCAGCAGCTATAACGACAGGGGTACTAACTATGGCTACACCTTC.

This clone has more than one count but fewer than ten. This rearrangement joins TRBV30 to TRBJ2-1; 15 bases fit TRBD2. This CDR3 contains 20 residues. Germline lookup yields CDR1 GTSNPN and CDR2 SVGIG (reference sequence). V dropped 2 bases and J dropped 2; count of bases not matched to a gene: 13. The CDR3 spells CAWSSPRTSGGAVTYNEQFF. The CDR3 nucleotides are TGTGCCTGGAGTTCCCCCCGGACTAGCGGGGGGGCCGTTACCTACAATGAGCAGTTCTTC.

The chain carries TRBV5-6 and TRBJ2-1; D is unclear. The ends were cut back, 2 bases at V and 9 bases at J, with 9 bases in the middle. In germline, CDR1 is SGHDT, CDR2 YYEEEE. The CDR3 extends over 12 amino acids. CDR3 nucleotides: TGTGCCAGCAGCTTTTTCGCTGCTGAGCAGTTCTTC. It codes for CASSFFAAEQFF.

This chain uses TRBV15 with TRBJ1-3, with TRBD1 matching over 8 bases. CDR1 is LNHNV and CDR2 is YYDKDF in the germline V gene (reference sequence). CDR3 length: 16 residues. V was pared by 4 bases and J by 2 bases, with 7 bases of the junction left unmatched. The DNA for the CDR3 is TGTGCCACCAGCACCCGAACACAGGGGGCTGGAAACACCATATATTTT. Protein: CATSTRTQGAGNTIYF. The variable domain in full, with the rest retrieved from reference TRBV15 and TRBJ1-3, is DAMVIQNPRYQVTQFGKPVTLSCSQTLNHNVMYWYQQKSSQAPKLLFHYYDKDFNNEADTPDNFQSRRPNTSFCFLDIRSPGLGDTAMYLCATSTRTQGAGNTIYFGEGSWLTVV.

V gene TRBV5-1 combines with J gene TRBJ2-7; 10 nucleotides line up with TRBD1. Germline assignment: CDR1 SGHRS and CDR2 YFSETQ. J was trimmed by 2 bases and V by 0 bases; bases with no gene match: 5. The CDR3 sequence is 16 residues long. The CDR3 sequence is CASSLGGQGLTYEQYF. The CDR3 coding sequence is TGCGCCAGCAGCTTGGGGGGACAGGGGCTTACCTACGAGCAGTACTTC.

The chain carries TRBV7-9 and TRBJ1-2; perhaps TRBD1 as D (5 bases). Germline-derived CDR1 and CDR2 are SEHNR and FQNEAQ (reference sequence). Trimming removed 3 bases at V and 2 bases at J, with 13 bases between. The CDR3 is 15 amino acids. The CDR3 DNA reads as TGTGCCAGCAGCTTGGCTATGGGGGTGAACTATGGCTACACCTTC. Translating it yields CASSLAMGVNYGYTF.

The rearrangement uses TRBV7-2 and TRBJ1-2; 9 positions agree with TRBD1. CDR3 length: 17 amino acids. Germline V gene sequence: CDR1 SGHTA, CDR2 FQGNSA. Unmatched junction bases numbered 10, after V lost 0 bases and J lost 5 bases. CDR3 region: CASSLAPGQGRGYGYTF. The CDR3 coding sequence is TGTGCCAGCAGCTTAGCCCCGGGACAGGGTCGAGGGTATGGCTACACCTTC.

The CDR3 is CAIRAGLVPYNEQFF. The DNA for the CDR3 is TGTGCCATCAGGGCCGGACTAGTCCCCTACAATGAGCAGTTCTTC. The V call is TRBV10-3, the J call TRBJ2-1; 7 bases align to TRBD2. Losses at the gene ends were 6 bases for V and 2 bases for J; bases not matched to a gene: 7. The CDR3 has 15 amino acids. In germline, CDR1 is ENHRY, CDR2 SYGVKD.

The rearrangement joins TRBV28 to TRBJ1-2, with a possible D match to TRBD1 (6 bases). Germline V gene sequence: CDR1 MDHEN, CDR2 SYDVKM. This CDR3 has 15 residues. The V and J ends lost 0 bases and 0 bases respectively, with 8 bases between them. In DNA form, the CDR3 reads TGTGCCAGCAGTTTATGGGGGGCAACTAACTATGGCTACACCTTC. Its translation: CASSLWGATNYGYTF.

The chain recombines TRBV15 with TRBJ1-6; 8 positions match TRBD1. Germline V CDR1 and CDR2: LNHNV, YYDKDF (reference sequence). V gave up 4 bases and J gave up 9 bases; unmatched junction bases: 8. The CDR3 totals 15 residues. CDR3 amino acids: CATSTSDRVSSPLHF. In DNA, the CDR3 is TGTGCCACCAGCACCTCGGACAGGGTTAGTTCACCCCTCCACTTT.

J is TRBJ2-3 and V is TRBV7-2; TRBD2 aligns across 7 bases. This CDR3 spans 16 amino acids. CDR1 SGHTA and CDR2 FQGNSA come from the germline V gene. J lost 2 bases, V lost 2 bases, and 7 bases had no gene match. In DNA form, the CDR3 reads TGTGCCAGCAGCTTACCGGGGGGTCCTACCACAGATACGCAGTATTTT. This gives the protein CASSLPGGPTTDTQYF. The variable domain in full, with the rest retrieved from reference TRBV7-2 and TRBJ2-3, is GAGVSQSPSNKVTEKGKDVELRCDPISGHTALYWYRQSLGQGLEFLIYFQGNSAPDKSGLPSDRFSAERTGGSVSTLTIQRTQQEDSAVYLCASSLPGGPTTDTQYFGPGTRLTVL.

This clone is medium-sized in the sample. The V gene is TRBV6-1, the J gene TRBJ1-2, with D perhaps matching TRBD1 (6 bases). The germline V gene encodes CDR1 MNHNS and CDR2 SASEGT. The CDR3 contains 13 residues. Trimming pared 1 base from V and 4 bases from J, leaving 7 bases between. CDR3 in amino acids: CASSEGTAYGYTF. The CDR3 DNA reads TGTGCCAGCAGTGAAGGGACAGCCTATGGCTACACCTTC.

CDR3 residues: CASGASSYEQYF. CDR3 bases: TGTGCTAGTGGAGCTAGCTCCTACGAGCAGTACTTC. The V gene is TRBV12-5, the J gene TRBJ2-7; D remains unclear. This CDR3 spans 12 amino acids. The germline V gene has CDR1 LGHNT and CDR2 FRNRAP. V lost 6 bases and J 0 bases, leaving 6 bases between the germline ends.

The DNA of the CDR3 is TGCAGCGTTGCGGGGACCGCGAGGAACACCGGGGAGCTGTTTTTT. Its translation: CSVAGTARNTGELFF. V gene TRBV29-1 combines with J gene TRBJ2-2, with D possibly called TRBD1 or TRBD2 (5 bases each). The CDR3 is 15 residues long. Trimming shortened V by 4 bases and J by 1 base, and 13 bases separated the two germline ends. Per germline, CDR1 SQVTM and CDR2 ANQGSEA.

This chain connects TRBV5-1 to TRBJ1-1; 9 bases line up with TRBD1. The J segment lost 6 bases and the V segment lost 3 bases, leaving 3 bases of the junction unmatched. Germline-derived CDR1 and CDR2 are SGHRS and YFSETQ. CDR3 length equals 13 residues. In DNA form, the CDR3 reads TGCGCCAGCAGCTGGAGGACAGGGGCTGAAGCTTTCTTT. Protein product: CASSWRTGAEAFF.

The chain links TRBV7-9 to TRBJ2-3; D is possibly TRBD2 (6 bases). V dropped 5 bases and J dropped 1 base, with 13 bases sitting between them. Germline assignment: CDR1 SEHNR and CDR2 FQNEAQ (reference sequence). The CDR3 sequence is 15 residues long. CDR3: CASSQTSFGTDTQYF. In nucleotides, the CDR3 is TGTGCCAGCAGCCAAACTAGCTTCGGCACAGATACGCAGTATTTT.

This clone came up once. This chain links TRBV6-1 with TRBJ2-7; 9 bases align to TRBD1. The germline V gene encodes CDR1 MNHNS and CDR2 SASEGT. The CDR3 runs to 12 residues. The trim removed 11 bases at V and 4 bases at J, leaving 6 bases unmatched. The CDR3 sequence is CAGGQGRYEQYF. The CDR3 nucleotides are TGTGCCGGGGGACAGGGACGTTACGAGCAGTACTTC.

J is TRBJ2-1 and V is TRBV4-2; 12 positions match TRBD2. CDR3 length equals 18 residues. V lost 0 bases and J lost 7; bases outside the gene matches: 10. Germline V gives CDR1 LGHNA, CDR2 YNFKEQ. Written as DNA, the CDR3 is TGTGCCAGCAGCCAAGACCCTCTAACTAGCGGGAGGAAGAATGAGCAGTTCTTC. Protein sequence: CASSQDPLTSGRKNEQFF.

The V and J genes are TRBV27 and TRBJ1-4; the D gene is possibly TRBD1 (5 bases). CDR3 length equals 16 residues. CDR1 MNHEY and CDR2 SMNVEV come from the germline V gene (reference sequence). Trimming removed 7 bases from V and 4 bases from J, with 19 bases in between. Here the CDR3 reads CASIIREGRSNEKLFF. Written as DNA, the CDR3 is TGTGCCAGCATAATTCGAGAGGGGCGGAGTAATGAAAAACTGTTTTTT.

The chain links TRBV4-3 to TRBJ1-3; no definite D call. Germline CDR1 is LGHNA and CDR2 is YSLEER. V dropped 0 bases and J dropped 4 bases, with 13 bases sitting between them. This CDR3 has 16 residues. DNA for the CDR3: TGCGCCAGCAGCCAAGATAACGCCAAGATAGGAAACACCATATATTTT. This gives the protein CASSQDNAKIGNTIYF.